These T cell receptor beta chains were read from a single sample in a study of cytomegalovirus exposure and HLA in healthy donors. Only in-frame clones appear in the TCRdb table, and some are missing; sequencing was by immunoSEQ multiplex PCR. The table lists about 190,000 clones, about 84% of them singletons. Source material: PBMCs. The source of these receptors is a woman under 30 in good health and CMV-seronegative. CDR3s include the opening cysteine and the closing phenylalanine or tryptophan. The D gene is left open where the match is weak. Clone size is given for some rows only: seen once, a few or many times, or a class if the clone is expanded.

-,TRBJ2-3,TRBV6-4,-,TGTGCCAGCAGTGACTCGGCCGTCGGGGGGCCACCAGATACGCAGTATTTT,CASSDSAVGGPPDTQYF
-,TRBJ2-6,TRBV5-1,-,TGCGCCAGCAGCTTAGTAGATAGATCCTCTGGGGCCAACGTCCTGACTTTC,CASSLVDRSSGANVLTF
-,TRBJ1-2,TRBV6-5,TRBD1,TGTGCCAGCAGTTCCCCCTTCCGTGACAGGGGCTATGGCTACACCTTC,CASSSPFRDRGYGYTF
once,TRBJ2-5,TRBV4-2,TRBD2,TGTGCCAGCAGCCCCCGGATTCTTACTAGCGGGGGGGCCCGGGAGACCCAGTACTTC,CASSPRILTSGGARETQYF
-,TRBJ2-3,TRBV27,-,TGTGCCAGCAGCCCCCTTCGGTATTTT,CASSPLRYF
-,TRBJ1-5,TRBV5-5,TRBD1,TGTGCCAGCAGCGACCGGGACAGATGGAGCAATCAGCCCCAGCATTTT,CASSDRDRWSNQPQHF
once,TRBJ2-1,TRBV4-1,-,TGCGCCAGCAGCCAAGATCTCTATGAAATGTTCTTC,CASSQDLYEMFF
-,TRBJ1-3,TRBV6-6,-,TGTGCCAGCAGCCCAGGACAAGGCGGAAACACCATATATTTT,CASSPGQGGNTIYF
-,TRBJ2-2,TRBV18,TRBD2,TGTGCCAGCTCACTGCGGTTAGCGGGAGGGCAGGCGAACACCGGGGAGCTGTTTTTT,CASSLRLAGGQANTGELFF
few,TRBJ1-1,TRBV11-2,-,TGTGCCAGCTCGACCAGGGGTGAAACTGAAGCTTTCTTT,CASSTRGETEAFF
-,TRBJ1-3,TRBV2,-,TGTGCCAGCAGTTACGACGGGGGAAACACCATATATTTT,CASSYDGGNTIYF
-,TRBJ1-1,TRBV30,-,TGTGCCTGGAGTTACAGGACGACAATGAACACTGAAGCTTTCTTT,CAWSYRTTMNTEAFF
-,TRBJ1-1,TRBV12-5,-,TGTGCTAGTGGTTCGACAAACATGAACACTGAAGCTTTCTTT,CASGSTNMNTEAFF
few,TRBJ2-7,TRBV4-1,-,TGCGCCAGCAGCCAACTCGCAGGGTTTTCCTACGAGCAGTACTTC,CASSQLAGFSYEQYF
-,TRBJ1-1,TRBV5-1,-,TGCGCCAGCAGCTTGACTGTAAACACTGAAGCTTTCTTT,CASSLTVNTEAFF
few,TRBJ1-6,TRBV7-6,-,TGTGCCAGCAGCTTAAATTTGGACAGCTATAATTCACCCCTCCACTTT,CASSLNLDSYNSPLHF
-,TRBJ1-1,TRBV30,TRBD1,TGTGCCTGGACGGGACAGGGCGGAATGAGCTACACTGAAGCTTTCTTT,CAWTGQGGMSYTEAFF
-,TRBJ2-7,TRBV4-1,-,TGCGCCAGCAGCCAAGGTCGTGCGAGACAAAAGACCTACGAGCAGTACTTC,CASSQGRARQKTYEQYF
-,TRBJ2-5,TRBV27,TRBD1,TGTGCCAGCAGTTTTGCAGGGGGCTTTGGGACCCAGTACTTC,CASSFAGGFGTQYF
-,TRBJ2-7,TRBV25-1,-,TGTGCCAGCAGTGCCCAGCCTAGCTCCCACGTCGAGCAGTACTTC,CASSAQPSSHVEQYF
once,TRBJ2-2,TRBV19,TRBD2,TGTGCCATAGGACTAGCGGGGACCGCGAACACCGGGGAGCTGTTTTTT,CAIGLAGTANTGELFF
-,TRBJ1-4,TRBV28,-,TGTGCCAGCAGTTTTCTGGACACCGAAAAACTGTTTTTT,CASSFLDTEKLFF
-,TRBJ1-2,TRBV5-1,-,TGCGCCAGCAGCTTGGATGGAGTTGGCTATGGCTACACCTTC,CASSLDGVGYGYTF
-,TRBJ2-5,TRBV5-6,-,TGTGCCAGCAGCTCGCAGGCCCAAGAGACCCAGTACTTC,CASSSQAQETQYF
once,TRBJ1-5,TRBV4-1,TRBD1,TGCGCCAGCAGCCTAGGCGGGACAGGGGTTCGCCAGCCCCAGCATTTT,CASSLGGTGVRQPQHF
-,TRBJ2-7,TRBV27,-,TGTGCCAGCAGTTTAAGATCCCCCCGGCAGGTCTCCTACGAGCAGTACTTC,CASSLRSPRQVSYEQYF
-,TRBJ2-2,TRBV4-1,-,TGCGCCAGCAGTTCGCAGCCGGGACAGAACACCGGGGAGCTGTTTTTT,CASSSQPGQNTGELFF
-,TRBJ2-3,TRBV7-9,-,TGTGCCAGCAGCTTAGGGTCTGGGGGCGCGGCAGATACGCAGTATTTT,CASSLGSGGAADTQYF
-,TRBJ1-4,TRBV5-1,TRBD1,TGCGCCAGCAGCTTGGGACAGGGCTATACAACTAATGAAAAACTGTTTTTT,CASSLGQGYTTNEKLFF
once,TRBJ1-1,TRBV19,-,TGTGCCAGTAGTATAGACCTAGCCACGAACACTGAAGCTTTCTTT,CASSIDLATNTEAFF
-,TRBJ1-1,TRBV5-1,-,TGCGCCAGCAGTCGGGGGGCGAACACTGAAGCTTTCTTT,CASSRGANTEAFF
few,TRBJ2-3,TRBV5-1,-,TGCGCCAGCAGCTTCGGAGATACGCAGTATTTT,CASSFGDTQYF
-,TRBJ2-5,TRBV5-4,-,TGTGCCAGCAGCACTGGACTATACGAAGAGACCCAGTACTTC,CASSTGLYEETQYF
-,TRBJ1-1,TRBV27,-,TGTGCCAGCAGTTTATCCCATAGACACGTTGTCACTGAAGCTTTCTTT,CASSLSHRHVVTEAFF
-,TRBJ1-3,TRBV19,-,TGTGCCAGTAGTTCGTTCAGGTTGGGGGCGACTGGAAACACCATATATTTT,CASSSFRLGATGNTIYF
-,TRBJ2-7,TRBV5-4,-,TGTGCCAGCAGCTTGGACAGGTTTGGAGAGCAGTACTTC,CASSLDRFGEQYF